This T cell receptor (beta chain) is from a study of blood T cell repertoires in COVID-19. Among Cohort 3 donors, those recovered had two negative PCRs, clearance, or symptom resolution. Assay: immunoSEQ multiplex PCR; the TCRdb copy retains only in-frame clones and omits some. The sample yields 320,000 or so clones, approximately 89% seen once. The CDR3 extends over 13 amino acids. The V end was cut by 3 bases, the J end by 13 bases, with 19 bases between. Germline V CDR1 and CDR2: SGHAT, FQNNGV. The chain joins TRBV11-2 to TRBJ2-7, with D maybe TRBD1 (6 bases). The TCR comes from a young man who had recovered from COVID-19. Input material: PBMCs or T cells enriched from blood (not recorded which). The CDR3 reads CASSLAPGTPQYF. The CDR3 region has the DNA TGTGCCAGCAGCTTGGCCCCCGGGACACCGCAATACTTC.